Each of the 27 T cell receptor beta chains below was sequenced from the same sample in a study of T cell responses to AZD1222 COVID-19 vaccine (dated by TCRdb to the early 2020s). The time point label corresponds to: baseline before first vaccination. Libraries were prepared through the immunoSEQ multiplex PCR assay. Entries here come from immuneACCESS through TCRdb and include only in-frame sequences with V and J called. Some clones fail to appear in such tables; in the studies checked, an unresolved V gene covers under half of the shortfall, and the cause of the remainder is unknown. Within this sample are fewer than 130,000 clones, with 85% to 95% of them counted one time only. The ten biggest clones cover under 10% of the sample. Sequenced material: peripheral blood, taken on day 0 of AZD1222 vaccination. These receptors were obtained from an adult in good health.

The chain carries TRBV27 and TRBJ2-7; D may be TRBD1 (6 bases). The V gene lost 3 bases and the J gene lost 4 bases, with 10 bases spanning the gap. Germline CDR1 reads MNHEY; CDR2 reads SMNVEV (reference sequence). The CDR3 totals 13 residues. This chain's CDR3 is CASSFGTPYEQYF. CDR3 bases: TGTGCCAGCAGTTTCGGGACACCTTACGAGCAGTACTTC.

This rearrangement joins TRBV12-3 or TRBV12-4 to TRBJ1-1; unclear D gene. This CDR3 is built from 11 residues. Trimming took 3 bases from V and 7 from J, leaving 6 bases between them. Here the CDR3 reads CASSLRVEAFF. The CDR3 DNA is TGTGCCAGCAGTTTGAGGGTTGAAGCTTTCTTT.

The CDR3 DNA reads TGTGCCAGCAGCCTCAGGACCAAATGGGCCGGGGAGCTGTTTTTT. Amino acids: CASSLRTKWAGELFF. The J gene is TRBJ2-2, the V gene TRBV27; no reliable D call. CDR3 length equals 15 residues. V was shortened by 6 bases and J by 6 bases, with 17 bases between the two germline ends. The germline CDR1 and CDR2 sequences are MNHEY and SMNVEV (reference sequence).

This chain joins TRBV6-1 and TRBJ2-7; no reliable D call. CDR1 and CDR2 from the germline V gene are MNHNS and SASEGT. The length of the CDR3 is 14 residues. Deletions cut 3 bases from V and 2 bases from J, with 11 bases between. The CDR3 here is CASSEGNTAYEQYF. For the CDR3, the DNA is TGTGCCAGCAGTGAGGGGAATACTGCCTACGAGCAGTACTTC.

This chain joins TRBV6-2 or TRBV6-3 and TRBJ2-6, with a tentative D call TRBD1 (5 bases). Trimming left V 5 bases short and J 0 bases short, with 11 bases between. The CDR3 consists of 16 residues. CDR1 and CDR2 from the germline V gene are MNHEY and SVGEGT. CDR3 in DNA: TGTGCCAGCAGTGTCCGACAGTACTCTGGGGCCAACGTCCTGACTTTC. The encoded protein is CASSVRQYSGANVLTF.

CDR3 coding DNA: TGTGCCAGCAGCAGGGACAGGTACACTGAAGCTTTCTTT. Protein sequence: CASSRDRYTEAFF. The rearrangement joins TRBV7-3 to TRBJ1-1, with 8 bases fitting TRBD1. Per the germline V gene, CDR1 is SGHTA and CDR2 is FQGTGA. The CDR3 runs to 13 residues. V gave up 5 bases and J gave up 3 bases; unmatched junction bases: 2. The entire variable domain, with the rest obtained from reference TRBV7-3 and TRBJ1-1, is as follows: GAGVSQTPSNKVTEKGKYVELRCDPISGHTALYWYRQSLGQGPEFLIYFQGTGAADDSGLPNDRFFAVRPEGSVSTLKIQRTERGDSAVYLCASSRDRYTEAFFGQGTRLTVV.

This chain connects TRBV27 to TRBJ2-2; maybe TRBD1 (6 bases). Trimming pared 8 bases from V and 7 bases from J, leaving 14 bases between. The germline V gene encodes CDR1 MNHEY and CDR2 SMNVEV (reference sequence). This CDR3 is 13 amino acids long. CDR3 protein: CASGWGRGGELFF. CDR3 DNA: TGTGCCAGCGGTTGGGGGCGCGGCGGGGAGCTGTTTTTT.

The chain employs TRBV28 and TRBJ2-3, with D perhaps TRBD2 (7 bases). Per the germline V gene, CDR1 is MDHEN and CDR2 is SYDVKM. The CDR3 runs 15 residues. V was trimmed by 6 bases and J by 6 bases, leaving 19 bases between them. This CDR3 reads CASSPRGGPSDTQYF. CDR3 DNA sequence: TGTGCCAGCAGCCCACGCGGGGGCCCGTCGGATACGCAGTATTTT.

CDR3 sequence: CASSYGRANQPQHF. In DNA, the CDR3 is TGTGCCAGCAGCTATGGACGGGCAAATCAGCCCCAGCATTTT. The chain combines TRBV5-6 with TRBJ1-5; D is unclear. The CDR3 is 14 residues long. CDR1 and CDR2 (germline): SGHDT, YYEEEE. V shed 3 bases and J shed 4 bases, with 11 bases lying between them.

This sequence joins TRBV4-1 and TRBJ2-7; D might be TRBD1 (5 bases). V lost 4 bases, J lost 3 bases, and 7 bases lay in between. The CDR3 extends over 12 amino acids. Germline CDR1 MGHRA, CDR2 YSYEKL. CDR3 nucleotides: TGCGCCAGCAGCCCCCAGGGCTACGAGCAGTACTTC. Its translation is CASSPQGYEQYF.

This sequence joins TRBV27 and TRBJ1-2; TRBD1 might be the D (5 bases). Trimming stripped 4 bases from V and 8 bases from J, with 17 bases between. Germline V gene lookup returns CDR1 MNHEY and CDR2 SMNVEV (reference sequence). The CDR3 covers 14 residues. CDR3 protein: CASSSRTSSRGYTF. The CDR3 DNA is TGTGCCAGCAGTTCCCGGACATCGAGTCGGGGCTACACCTTC.

The V and J genes are TRBV7-6 and TRBJ1-2; no definite D call. The CDR3 length is 16 residues. Trimming pared 5 bases from V and 0 bases from J, leaving 16 bases between. Germline V lookup: CDR1 SGHVS, CDR2 FNYEAQ. For the CDR3, the DNA is TGTGCCAGCAGCAAAGACCCGGCGGCAGCTAACTATGGCTACACCTTC. Its translation: CASSKDPAAANYGYTF.

The J gene is TRBJ2-1, the V gene TRBV27; D might be TRBD1 or TRBD2, each matching 6 bases. V lost 5 bases to trimming and J lost 5 bases, with 13 bases between them. The CDR3 totals 14 residues. CDR1 MNHEY and CDR2 SMNVEV come from the germline V gene (reference sequence). The CDR3 DNA is TGTGCCAGCAGTGGGAGGACAGCAAACAATGAGCAGTTCTTC. This translates into CASSGRTANNEQFF.

This chain joins TRBV7-8 and TRBJ2-2; D is unresolved. Trimming stripped 10 bases from V and 5 bases from J, with 11 bases between. The CDR3 is 12 amino acids. The germline V gene has CDR1 SGHVS and CDR2 FQNEAQ. CDR3 in amino acids: CAIPNQTGELFF. DNA for the CDR3: TGTGCCATCCCTAACCAGACCGGGGAGCTGTTTTTT.

Remarks on this clone: This specimen includes other DNA sequences encoding the same CDR3. The V and J genes are TRBV6-5 and TRBJ1-1; maybe TRBD1 (5 bases). The germline V and J ends were trimmed by 6 bases and 1 base, with 9 bases remaining between them. This CDR3 has 13 residues. CDR1 is MNHEY and CDR2 is SVGAGI in the germline V gene. The CDR3 DNA is TGTGCCAGCAGCCTAGGGGAGAACACTGAAGCTTTCTTT. This translates into CASSLGENTEAFF.

J is TRBJ2-5 and V is TRBV7-2; D may be TRBD2 (5 bases). The V gene's germline CDR1 is SGHTA and CDR2 FQGNSA. This CDR3 comprises 14 residues. V was shortened by 2 bases and J by 5 bases, with 12 bases between the two germline ends. CDR3 sequence: CASSLSGEKETQYF. The DNA of the CDR3 is TGTGCCAGCAGCTTATCTGGGGAGAAGGAGACCCAGTACTTC. The variable domain in full, completed from reference TRBV7-2 and TRBJ2-5, reads GAGVSQSPSNKVTEKGKDVELRCDPISGHTALYWYRQSLGQGLEFLIYFQGNSAPDKSGLPSDRFSAERTGGSVSTLTIQRTQQEDSAVYLCASSLSGEKETQYFGPGTRLLVL.

This chain uses TRBV6-5 with TRBJ2-5, with D tentatively TRBD1 or TRBD2 (5 bases each). Germline CDR1 MNHEY, CDR2 SVGAGI. CDR3 size: 15 residues. V was trimmed by 6 bases and J by 2 bases, leaving 16 bases between them. CDR3 in DNA: TGTGCCAGCAGCCCACGGGGCAGTAAACAAGAGACCCAGTACTTC. Its protein is CASSPRGSKQETQYF.

This clone was seen just once. This rearrangement joins TRBV19 to TRBJ1-1; no clear D gene. Per the germline V gene, CDR1 is LNHDA and CDR2 is SQIVND (reference sequence). This CDR3 is built from 14 residues. Deletions cut 5 bases from V and 0 bases from J, with 10 bases between. CDR3 DNA sequence: TGTGCCAGTAGTCCAGGTAACATGAACACTGAAGCTTTCTTT. This codes for CASSPGNMNTEAFF.

The J gene is TRBJ2-3, the V gene TRBV7-7; D is tentatively TRBD1 or TRBD2 (5 bases each). The CDR3 runs to 15 residues. Germline assignment: CDR1 SSHAT and CDR2 FNYEAQ (reference sequence). Trimming left V 5 bases short and J 1 base short, with 13 bases between. The CDR3 DNA sequence: TGTGCCAGCAGCCCCCGGGGCAGTCGCACAGATACGCAGTATTTT. This translates into CASSPRGSRTDTQYF.

The chain combines TRBV19 with TRBJ1-6; 8 positions match TRBD1. Germline trimming cut 5 bases from V and 10 bases from J; bases unmatched to any gene: 4. Per germline, CDR1 LNHDA and CDR2 SQIVND (reference sequence). The CDR3 extends over 13 amino acids. The CDR3 DNA follows: TGTGCCAGTAGTGGACAGGGCTGGTCACCCCTCCACTTT. This sequence encodes CASSGQGWSPLHF.

The rearrangement joins TRBV7-3 to TRBJ2-1, with 8 nucleotides matching TRBD1. Germline V gene data show CDR1 as SGHTA and CDR2 as FQGTGA. J gave up 5 bases and V 2 bases, and 2 bases lay outside the gene matches. This CDR3 region has 14 residues. Here the CDR3 DNA reads TGTGCCAGCAGCTTAGGACAGGGTCACAATGAGCAGTTCTTC. As protein: CASSLGQGHNEQFF. Drawing the rest from reference TRBV7-3 and TRBJ2-1, the complete variable domain is GAGVSQTPSNKVTEKGKYVELRCDPISGHTALYWYRQSLGQGPEFLIYFQGTGAADDSGLPNDRFFAVRPEGSVSTLKIQRTERGDSAVYLCASSLGQGHNEQFFGPGTRLTVL.

This sequence joins TRBV28 and TRBJ1-1; D not resolved. CDR1 is MDHEN, CDR2 SYDVKM, per germline. V lost 3 bases and J lost 5, with 13 bases in between. CDR3 length equals 14 residues. The CDR3 nucleotides are TGTGCCAGCAGTTTCGTACTAGGGCAAACTGAAGCTTTCTTT. Translated: CASSFVLGQTEAFF.

The rearrangement joins TRBV5-1 to TRBJ2-5; 15 bases map to TRBD2. This CDR3 has 16 amino acids. Germline loops: CDR1 SGHRS, CDR2 YFSETQ. J was trimmed by 2 bases and V by 4 bases; bases with no gene match: 3. The CDR3 DNA reads TGCGCCAGCAGCCAGGGACTAGCGGGGGGTCAAGAGACCCAGTACTTC. It yields the protein CASSQGLAGGQETQYF.

The chain couples TRBV7-6 to TRBJ2-7; no definite D call. CDR3 length: 13 amino acids. The germline gives CDR1 SGHVS, CDR2 FNYEAQ. Trimming shortened V by 0 bases and J by 5 bases, and 8 bases separated the two germline ends. CDR3: CASSLAGVHEQYF. CDR3 nucleotide sequence: TGTGCCAGCAGCTTAGCAGGAGTCCACGAGCAGTACTTC.

The rearrangement links TRBV28 to TRBJ1-6; D gene ambiguous. The CDR3 runs to 12 residues. The V gene's germline CDR1 is MDHEN and CDR2 SYDVKM. V was pared by 4 bases and J by 7 bases, with 5 bases between. The CDR3 sequence is CASSSRNSPLHF. CDR3 DNA: TGTGCCAGCAGTTCCCGAAATTCACCCCTCCACTTT.

V and J are TRBV6-5 and TRBJ1-2; D gene uncertain. Germline V CDR1 and CDR2: MNHEY, SVGAGI. The CDR3 loop spans 14 amino acids. V was shortened by 5 bases and J by 7 bases, with 17 bases between the two germline ends. The CDR3 sequence is CASSRGLSEGGYTF. The CDR3 coding sequence is TGTGCCAGCAGTCGAGGACTTTCAGAGGGTGGCTACACCTTC.

The genes are TRBV12-3 or TRBV12-4 and TRBJ1-1; unclear D gene. Trimming stripped 4 bases from V and 2 bases from J, with 8 bases between. The CDR3 totals 13 residues. In DNA form, the CDR3 reads TGTGCCAGCAGTTCCGGGATAAACACTGAAGCTTTCTTT. This sequence encodes CASSSGINTEAFF.